The clone carrying this T cell receptor (beta chain) was seen only once. The antigen remains undetermined. CD8 cells classed as naive were CD45RO-negative and positively selected for CCR7, excluding terminally differentiated effector memory CD45RA+ cells. Genomic DNA from each subset was divided evenly over several immunoSEQ plates. As handled by the study authors: In the immunoSEQ data, sequences were junction-only and lacked quality scores, so filtering differed. Assay used: immunoSEQ multiplex PCR; TCRdb lists only in-frame clones, some missing. Clonal size and the V and J genes are those of that table, whereas D and trimming came from the DNA. The sample records 560,000 or so clones, approximately 96% being singletons. The CDR3 runs to 16 residues. Looked up from germline, CDR1 is SGHAT and CDR2 is FQNNGV. Trimming took off 3 bases at V and 2 bases at J, with 17 bases between the two ends. The data are from a study of shared clonotypes between healthy human individuals.

Study-level points and caveats: Enrolling few donors narrowed the genetic and exposure-history diversity that was represented.

Sequencing was done on a sample of naive CD8+ T cells sorted from blood. This TCR derives from a woman in her 30s in good health. The rearrangement uses TRBV11-2 and TRBJ2-7, with D tentatively TRBD1 or TRBD2 (6 bases each). The CDR3 reads CASSFGPQEGAYEQYF. The CDR3 DNA is TGTGCCAGCAGCTTTGGCCCCCAGGAGGGGGCCTACGAGCAGTACTTC.